A selection of T cell receptor beta chains follows, all from one sample in a study of T-cell reconstitution after alpha-beta-depleted transplantation in children. MiXCR was run by TCRdb on the PCR reads, yielding one entry per CDR3 protein. The sample lists some 340,000 distinct CDR3 sequences; about a tenth were seen once. This sample comprised PBMCs from the stem cell graft donor, obtained from the stem cell graft. All receptors come from a human donor who donated a stem cell graft to a child with acute lymphoblastic leukemia. The CDR3 runs from the conserved cysteine through the conserved F or W. The D gene is left open where the match is weak. Clone sizes are given selectively: once, few, many, or a class where the clone is expanded.

TRBJ1-6,few,TRBV20-1,NA,CSARTEAVGPLHF,TGCAGTGCTCGGACGGAGGCGGTGGGGCCCCTCCACTTT
TRBJ2-6,few,TRBV11-1,NA,CASSLAGPQESGANVLTF,TGTGCCAGCAGCTTAGCGGGGCCGCAGGAATCTGGGGCCAACGTCCTGACTTTC
TRBJ2-2,NA,TRBV6-1,NA,CASTGRSTGELFF,TGTGCCAGCACGGGGCGAAGCACCGGGGAGCTGTTTTTT
TRBJ1-4,many,TRBV29-1,NA,CSVLPRETNEKLFF,TGCAGCGTTCTGCCCAGGGAAACTAATGAAAAACTGTTTTTT
TRBJ2-5,NA,TRBV5-1,NA,CASSLGPGYQETQYF,TGCGCCAGCAGCTTGGGTCCGGGCTACCAAGAGACCCAGTACTTC
TRBJ1-1,many,TRBV29-1,NA,CSVAQGPGSTEAFF,TGCAGCGTTGCCCAAGGGCCGGGGAGCACTGAAGCTTTCTTT
TRBJ2-7,many,TRBV3-1,NA,CASSQDLLRAVGEQYF,TGTGCCAGCAGCCAAGATTTGTTACGGGCGGTCGGCGAGCAGTACTTC
TRBJ2-7,few,TRBV7-2,NA,CASSFDFRSSYEQYF,TGTGCCAGCAGTTTTGACTTCCGAAGCTCCTACGAGCAGTACTTC
TRBJ1-2,NA,TRBV15,NA,CATSGGLNYGYTF,TGTGCCACCAGCGGAGGGCTCAACTATGGCTACACCTTC
TRBJ2-2,few,TRBV27,NA,CASSLRRDTGELFF,TGTGCCAGCAGTTTACGAAGGGACACCGGGGAGCTGTTTTTT
TRBJ2-1,NA,TRBV10-1,NA,CASSEPGGYNEQFF,TGCGCCAGCAGTGAACCCGGGGGTTACAATGAGCAGTTCTTC
TRBJ1-1,few,TRBV18,NA,CASSPQGTHMNTEAFF,TGTGCCAGCTCACCACAGGGTACCCACATGAACACTGAAGCTTTCTTT
TRBJ2-3,NA,TRBV10-2,NA,CASSESGRSDTQYF,TGCGCCAGCAGTGAGAGCGGTAGATCTGATACGCAGTATTTT
TRBJ2-1,NA,TRBV12-3/TRBV12-4,TRBD1,CASSPKTGTGRNEQFF,TGTGCCAGCAGTCCAAAGACCGGGACAGGGAGAAATGAGCAGTTCTTC
TRBJ2-1,NA,TRBV5-1,TRBD2,CASSVLRGTSGTALAYNEQFF,TGCGCCAGCAGCGTCCTTCGGGGGACTAGCGGGACCGCACTAGCTTACAATGAGCAGTTCTTC
TRBJ2-1,NA,TRBV27,TRBD1,CASSLTRTGGNDEQFF,TGTGCCAGCAGCCTGACGAGGACAGGGGGGAACGATGAGCAGTTCTTC
TRBJ2-7,NA,TRBV30,NA,CAWSPDGFLREQYF,TGTGCCTGGAGTCCCGACGGATTCTTACGGGAGCAGTACTTC
TRBJ1-4,few,TRBV9,NA,CASSVDRRGGNEKLFF,TGTGCCAGCAGCGTAGATCGCCGGGGCGGGAATGAAAAACTGTTTTTT
TRBJ2-5,NA,TRBV7-9,TRBD1,CASSAGDRGLQETQYF,TGTGCCAGCAGCGCGGGGGACAGGGGTCTTCAAGAGACCCAGTACTTC
TRBJ2-7,few,TRBV5-1,TRBD1,CASSLFFEGTGTRYEQYF,TGCGCCAGCAGCTTGTTTTTCGAGGGGACAGGAACGCGCTACGAGCAGTACTTC
TRBJ2-3,few,TRBV28,TRBD1,CASTRQGGGTDTQYF,TGTGCCAGCACCCGACAGGGTGGAGGCACAGATACGCAGTATTTT
TRBJ2-6,NA,TRBV2,NA,CASSRTSSGANVLTF,TGTGCCAGCAGCCGGACGAGCTCTGGGGCCAACGTCCTGACTTTC
TRBJ2-1,few,TRBV6-2/TRBV6-3,TRBD2,CASSSVSGANSYNEQFF,TGTGCCAGCAGTTCGGTTAGCGGGGCGAACTCCTACAATGAGCAGTTCTTC
TRBJ2-4,NA,TRBV20-1,NA,CSARVSLAKNIQYF,TGCAGTGCTAGAGTGTCCTTAGCCAAAAACATTCAGTACTTC
TRBJ2-7,NA,TRBV11-1,NA,CASSLTEGIGWDEQYF,TGTGCCAGCAGCTTAACCGAGGGCATCGGGTGGGACGAGCAGTACTTC
TRBJ2-3,many,TRBV20-1,TRBD2,CSARGSGRAPDTQYF,TGCAGTGCTAGAGGTAGCGGGAGGGCCCCAGATACGCAGTATTTT
TRBJ1-2,NA,TRBV7-3,TRBD1,CASSAQQGAYGYTF,TGTGCCAGCAGCGCCCAACAGGGGGCCTATGGCTACACCTTC
TRBJ2-1,NA,TRBV13,TRBD2,CASSLQRTRTYNEQFF,TGTGCCAGCAGCTTACAAAGGACTAGAACCTACAATGAGCAGTTCTTC
TRBJ2-7,NA,TRBV12-3/TRBV12-4,NA,CASSRSPALEQYF,TGTGCCAGCAGTCGCTCCCCCGCGCTCGAGCAGTACTTC
TRBJ2-5,few,TRBV5-6,TRBD1,CASSHTTGVQETQYF,TGTGCCAGCAGCCATACGACAGGGGTACAAGAGACCCAGTACTTC
TRBJ1-2,NA,TRBV12-3/TRBV12-4,NA,CASSRGGSYGYTF,TGTGCCAGCAGCCGGGGGGGTAGCTATGGCTACACCTTC